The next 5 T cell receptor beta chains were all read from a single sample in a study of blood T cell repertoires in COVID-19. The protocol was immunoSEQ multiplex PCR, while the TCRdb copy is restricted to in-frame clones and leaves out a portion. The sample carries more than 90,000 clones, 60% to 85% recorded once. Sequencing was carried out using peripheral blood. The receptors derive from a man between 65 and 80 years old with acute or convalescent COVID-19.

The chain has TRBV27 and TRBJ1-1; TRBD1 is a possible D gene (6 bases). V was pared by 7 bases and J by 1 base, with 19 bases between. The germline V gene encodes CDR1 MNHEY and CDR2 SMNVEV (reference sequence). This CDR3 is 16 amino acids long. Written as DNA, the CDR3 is TGTGCCAGCACCCCGGGGGGCCGGAAATCGAACACTGAAGCTTTCTTT. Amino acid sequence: CASTPGGRKSNTEAFF.

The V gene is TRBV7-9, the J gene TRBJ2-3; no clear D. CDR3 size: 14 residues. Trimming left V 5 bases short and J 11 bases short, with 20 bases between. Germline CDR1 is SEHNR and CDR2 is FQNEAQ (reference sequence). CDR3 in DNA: TGTGCCAGCAGCCCCAGCCTTGGGCGCGATGGGCAGTATTTT. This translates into CASSPSLGRDGQYF.

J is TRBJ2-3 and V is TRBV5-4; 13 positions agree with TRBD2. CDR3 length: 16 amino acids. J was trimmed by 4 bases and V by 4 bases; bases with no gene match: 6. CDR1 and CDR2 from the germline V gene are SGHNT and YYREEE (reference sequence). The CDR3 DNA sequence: TGTGCCAGCAGCAGGACTAGCGGGAGTAGCGCAGATACGCAGTATTTT. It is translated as CASSRTSGSSADTQYF.

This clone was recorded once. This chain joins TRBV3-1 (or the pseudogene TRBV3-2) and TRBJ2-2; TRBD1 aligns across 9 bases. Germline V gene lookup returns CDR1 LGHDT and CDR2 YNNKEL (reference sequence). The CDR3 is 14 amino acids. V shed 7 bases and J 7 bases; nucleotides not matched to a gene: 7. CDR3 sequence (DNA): TGTGCCAGCAACCTACAGGGGGCGGACGGGGAGCTGTTTTTT. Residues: CASNLQGADGELFF.

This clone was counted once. The CDR3 DNA sequence: TGCGCCAGCAGCCAACAACTAGCGGGCACAGATACGCAGTATTTT. It codes for CASSQQLAGTDTQYF. The chain joins TRBV4-3 to TRBJ2-3; 8 bases are shared with TRBD2. CDR1 is LGHNA, CDR2 YSLEER, per germline. CDR3 length equals 15 residues. J lost 1 base, V lost 2 bases, and 2 bases had no gene match.